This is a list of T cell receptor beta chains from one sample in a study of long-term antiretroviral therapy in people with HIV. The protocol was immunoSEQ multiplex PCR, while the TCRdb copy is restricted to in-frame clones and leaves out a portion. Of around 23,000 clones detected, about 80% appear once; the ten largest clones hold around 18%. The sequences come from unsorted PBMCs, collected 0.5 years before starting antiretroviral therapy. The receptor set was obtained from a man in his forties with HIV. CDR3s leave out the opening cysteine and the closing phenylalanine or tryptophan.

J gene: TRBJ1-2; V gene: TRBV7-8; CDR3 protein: ASSLGGGGEYGYT
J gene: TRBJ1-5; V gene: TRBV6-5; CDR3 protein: ASRKGQSYQPQH
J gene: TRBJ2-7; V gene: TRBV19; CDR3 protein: ASKGGSSYEQY
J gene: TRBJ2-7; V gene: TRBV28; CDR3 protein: ASIGPYSSYEQY
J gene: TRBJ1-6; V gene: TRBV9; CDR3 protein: ASSFTQGQTSSYNSPLH
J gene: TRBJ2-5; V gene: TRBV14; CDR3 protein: ASSPRPRGTQY
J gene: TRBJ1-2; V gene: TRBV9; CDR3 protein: ASSLTEGNVYGYT
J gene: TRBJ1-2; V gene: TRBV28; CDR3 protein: ASSLLDVGGYT
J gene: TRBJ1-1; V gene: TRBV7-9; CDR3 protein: ASSLAGDKNTEAF
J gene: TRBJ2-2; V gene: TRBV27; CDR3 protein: ASSLQASNTGELF
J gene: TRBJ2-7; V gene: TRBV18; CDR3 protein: ASSPSQGLDEQY
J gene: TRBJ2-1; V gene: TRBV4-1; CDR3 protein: ASSQELAGERNEQF
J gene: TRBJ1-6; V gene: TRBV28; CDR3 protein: ASRGWTDRSSSYNSPLH
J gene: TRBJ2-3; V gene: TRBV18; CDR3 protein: ASSPLLEADTQY
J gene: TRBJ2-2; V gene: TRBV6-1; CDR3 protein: ASNVRGAGTGELF
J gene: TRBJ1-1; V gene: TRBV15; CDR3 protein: ATSQGGSLNTEAF
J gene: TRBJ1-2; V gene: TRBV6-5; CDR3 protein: ASSYSVIPYYGYT
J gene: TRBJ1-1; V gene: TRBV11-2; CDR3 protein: ASSPAVRVPEAF
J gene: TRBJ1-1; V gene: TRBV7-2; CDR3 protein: ASSPGGGSEAF
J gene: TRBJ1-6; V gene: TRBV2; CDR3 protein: ASSDIYGNSPLH
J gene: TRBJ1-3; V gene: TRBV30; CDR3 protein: AWSPGTGGNTIY
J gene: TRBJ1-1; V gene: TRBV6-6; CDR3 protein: ASSYEGEAF
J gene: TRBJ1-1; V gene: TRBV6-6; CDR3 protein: ASTMVPSGSTEAF
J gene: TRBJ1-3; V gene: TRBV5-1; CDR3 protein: ASSSGPQPNTIY
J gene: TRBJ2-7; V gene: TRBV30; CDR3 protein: AWSVGYRGYEQY
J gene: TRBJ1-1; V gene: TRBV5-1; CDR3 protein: ASSLTGRVEAF
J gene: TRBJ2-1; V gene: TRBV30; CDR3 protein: AWTAGGQFGEQF
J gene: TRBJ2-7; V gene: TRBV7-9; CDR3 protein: ASSSLDGTYEQY
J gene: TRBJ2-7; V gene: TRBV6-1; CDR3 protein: ASSAFPTESYEQY
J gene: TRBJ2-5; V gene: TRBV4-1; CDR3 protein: ASSQDPPSEQETQY
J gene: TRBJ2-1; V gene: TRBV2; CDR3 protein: ASGRTAAYNEQF
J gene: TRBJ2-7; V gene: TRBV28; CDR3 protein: ASSLGVHYEQY
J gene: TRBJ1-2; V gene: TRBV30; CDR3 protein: AWSLSGWDGYT
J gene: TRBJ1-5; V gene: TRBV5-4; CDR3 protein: ASSPPRGGGNQPQH
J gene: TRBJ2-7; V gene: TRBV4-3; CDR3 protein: ASSQEYASLGDYEQY
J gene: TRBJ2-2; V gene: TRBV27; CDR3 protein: ASSLGLTGELF
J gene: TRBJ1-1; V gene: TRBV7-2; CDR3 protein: ASSLRRNTEAF
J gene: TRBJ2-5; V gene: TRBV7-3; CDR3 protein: ASSHGGDQETQY
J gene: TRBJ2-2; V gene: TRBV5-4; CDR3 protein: ASSSPGGDTGELF